Listed below are T cell receptor beta chains from one sample, sequenced in a study of blood T cell repertoires in COVID-19. Sequenced by immunoSEQ multiplex PCR; TCRdb stores in-frame clones only, minus some. This sample has some 45,000 clones; around 80% occur once, and the top ten carry around 17%. The sequenced material came from peripheral blood. These receptors were collected from a man in his 70s with acute or convalescent COVID-19. The CDR3 runs from the conserved cysteine through the conserved F or W. Fields, in order: clone size, D gene, J gene, V gene, CDR3 protein, CDR3 DNA. The D gene is left open where the match is weak. Clone size is given for some rows only: seen once, a few or many times, or a class if the clone is expanded.

size: -
D: -
J: TRBJ1-1
V: TRBV20-1
CDR3: CSASPGRGEAFF
DNA: TGCAGTGCTAGTCCAGGGCGGGGTGAAGCTTTCTTT

size: -
D: -
J: TRBJ2-1
V: TRBV7-9
CDR3: CASSSRGSLSYNEQFF
DNA: TGTGCCAGCAGCTCTCGGGGGAGCCTATCCTACAATGAGCAGTTCTTC

size: few
D: -
J: TRBJ1-3
V: TRBV12-2
CDR3: CASRPREGSWGNTIYF
DNA: TGTGCAAGTCGCCCTAGGGAGGGTTCTTGGGGAAACACCATATATTTT

size: -
D: -
J: TRBJ1-1
V: TRBV6-5
CDR3: CASSLRGTVPHTEAFF
DNA: TGTGCCAGCAGTTTGAGAGGGACTGTCCCTCACACTGAAGCTTTCTTT

size: -
D: TRBD1
J: TRBJ2-1
V: TRBV5-1
CDR3: CASSPRGQGTPYEQFF
DNA: TGCGCCAGCAGCCCCAGGGGACAGGGAACCCCCTATGAGCAGTTCTTC

size: -
D: -
J: TRBJ1-5
V: TRBV6-2/TRBV6-3
CDR3: CASSLGTGIRGNQPQHF
DNA: TGTGCCAGCAGTTTGGGCACAGGGATAAGAGGCAATCAGCCCCAGCATTTT

size: -
D: -
J: TRBJ1-2
V: TRBV12-3/TRBV12-4
CDR3: CASGLPGYTF
DNA: TGTGCCAGCGGCCTCCCTGGCTACACCTTC

size: -
D: TRBD1
J: TRBJ1-1
V: TRBV3-1/TRBV3-2
CDR3: CASSPGQNIEAFF
DNA: TGTGCCAGCAGCCCGGGACAGAATATTGAAGCTTTCTTT

size: once
D: TRBD2
J: TRBJ2-1
V: TRBV6-2/TRBV6-3
CDR3: CASSYDLSGGAYNEQFF
DNA: TGTGCCAGCAGTTACGATCTTAGCGGGGGGGCTTACAATGAGCAGTTCTTC

size: -
D: -
J: TRBJ1-4
V: TRBV19
CDR3: CASSTGRGGEKLFF
DNA: TGTGCCAGTAGTACGGGCAGGGGTGGTGAAAAACTGTTTTTT

size: -
D: -
J: TRBJ1-3
V: TRBV15
CDR3: CATSSDRASGNTIYF
DNA: TGTGCCACCAGCAGCGACAGAGCCTCTGGAAACACCATATATTTT

size: large
D: -
J: TRBJ1-5
V: TRBV9
CDR3: CASSVGEYQPQHF
DNA: TGTGCCAGCAGCGTTGGGGAGTATCAGCCCCAGCATTTT

size: -
D: TRBD1
J: TRBJ1-3
V: TRBV9
CDR3: CASSEGTGAGNTIYF
DNA: TGTGCCAGCAGCGAGGGGACAGGGGCTGGAAACACCATATATTTT

size: -
D: TRBD2
J: TRBJ2-5
V: TRBV19
CDR3: CASSIAGGQETQYF
DNA: TGTGCCAGTAGTATAGCGGGGGGTCAAGAGACCCAGTACTTC

size: -
D: TRBD1
J: TRBJ1-2
V: TRBV5-8
CDR3: CASTAQGARGYTF
DNA: TGTGCCAGCACCGCACAGGGGGCGCGTGGCTACACCTTC

size: -
D: TRBD1
J: TRBJ2-2
V: TRBV11-2
CDR3: CASSLRDRLSNTGELFF
DNA: TGTGCCAGCAGCTTACGGGACAGGCTCTCGAACACCGGGGAGCTGTTTTTT

size: -
D: -
J: TRBJ1-1
V: TRBV19
CDR3: CASSITGWLENTEAFF
DNA: TGTGCCAGTAGTATTACAGGGTGGCTAGAGAACACTGAAGCTTTCTTT

size: -
D: TRBD1
J: TRBJ1-2
V: TRBV28
CDR3: CASTRTGGNGYTF
DNA: TGTGCCAGCACCCGAACAGGGGGGAACGGCTACACCTTC

size: -
D: TRBD2
J: TRBJ2-6
V: TRBV7-8
CDR3: CASSTRLAGGHSGANVLTF
DNA: TGTGCCAGCAGCACCAGACTAGCGGGGGGACACTCTGGGGCCAACGTCCTGACTTTC

size: -
D: -
J: TRBJ1-2
V: TRBV18
CDR3: CASSPPRDTEGYGYTF
DNA: TGTGCCAGCTCACCTCCGCGTGACACCGAGGGCTATGGCTACACCTTC

size: -
D: TRBD2
J: TRBJ2-5
V: TRBV9
CDR3: CASSAGLAGAPYQETQYF
DNA: TGTGCCAGCAGCGCGGGACTAGCGGGGGCCCCGTACCAAGAGACCCAGTACTTC

size: once
D: TRBD1
J: TRBJ2-1
V: TRBV2
CDR3: CASSDRSAGGRNEQFF
DNA: TGTGCCAGCAGTGATCGTTCGGCAGGGGGTAGGAATGAGCAGTTCTTC

size: -
D: -
J: TRBJ2-2
V: TRBV10-3
CDR3: CAISESETTTGELFF
DNA: TGTGCCATCAGTGAGTCAGAGACTACCACCGGGGAGCTGTTTTTT

size: -
D: TRBD1
J: TRBJ1-2
V: TRBV15
CDR3: CATSRYPGQASNYGYTF
DNA: TGTGCCACCAGCAGATATCCGGGACAGGCCTCTAACTATGGCTACACCTTC

size: -
D: -
J: TRBJ2-1
V: TRBV10-3
CDR3: CAISESGGASPYNEQFF
DNA: TGTGCCATCAGTGAGTCAGGGGGAGCCTCCCCCTACAATGAGCAGTTCTTC

size: -
D: TRBD1
J: TRBJ1-5
V: TRBV6-5
CDR3: CASSPTGGGQPQHF
DNA: TGTGCCAGCAGTCCGACAGGGGGCGGTCAGCCCCAGCATTTT

size: -
D: -
J: TRBJ1-2
V: TRBV7-2
CDR3: CASSLTENNYGYTF
DNA: TGTGCCAGCAGCTTAACGGAGAATAACTATGGCTACACCTTC

size: few
D: TRBD2
J: TRBJ2-3
V: TRBV5-5
CDR3: CASSEFSGGQTDTQYF
DNA: TGTGCCAGCAGCGAATTTAGCGGGGGTCAGACAGATACGCAGTATTTT

size: few
D: -
J: TRBJ1-6
V: TRBV21-1
CDR3: CASSKVWTGRNSPLHF
DNA: TGTGCCAGCAGCAAAGTCTGGACAGGGAGGAATTCACCCCTCCACTTT

size: -
D: TRBD1
J: TRBJ2-1
V: TRBV11-2
CDR3: CASSHRGLNNEQFF
DNA: TGTGCCAGCAGCCACAGGGGGCTGAACAATGAGCAGTTCTTC